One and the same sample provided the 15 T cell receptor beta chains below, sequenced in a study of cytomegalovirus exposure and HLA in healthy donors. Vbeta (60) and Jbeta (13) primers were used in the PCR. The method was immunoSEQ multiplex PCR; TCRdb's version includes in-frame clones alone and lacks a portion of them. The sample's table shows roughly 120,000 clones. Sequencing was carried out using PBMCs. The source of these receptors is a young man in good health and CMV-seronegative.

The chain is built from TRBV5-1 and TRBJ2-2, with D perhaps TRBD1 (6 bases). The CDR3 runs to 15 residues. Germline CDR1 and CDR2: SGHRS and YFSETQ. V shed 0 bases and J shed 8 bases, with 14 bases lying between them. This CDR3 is CASSLGDTEVGELFF. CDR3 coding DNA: TGCGCCAGCAGCTTGGGGGACACTGAAGTTGGGGAGCTGTTTTTT.

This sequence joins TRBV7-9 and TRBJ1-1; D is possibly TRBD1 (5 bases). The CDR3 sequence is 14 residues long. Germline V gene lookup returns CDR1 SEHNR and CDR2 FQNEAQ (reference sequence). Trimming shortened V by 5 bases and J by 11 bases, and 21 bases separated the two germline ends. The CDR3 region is CASSPRTGARRAFF. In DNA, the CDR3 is TGTGCCAGCAGCCCGAGAACAGGCGCCCGTCGGGCTTTCTTT. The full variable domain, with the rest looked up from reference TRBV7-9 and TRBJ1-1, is DTGVSQNPRHKITKRGQNVTFRCDPISEHNRLYWYRQTLGQGPEFLTYFQNEAQLEKSRLLSDRFSAERPKGSFSTLEIQRTEQGDSAMYLCASSPRTGARRAFFGQGTRLTVV.

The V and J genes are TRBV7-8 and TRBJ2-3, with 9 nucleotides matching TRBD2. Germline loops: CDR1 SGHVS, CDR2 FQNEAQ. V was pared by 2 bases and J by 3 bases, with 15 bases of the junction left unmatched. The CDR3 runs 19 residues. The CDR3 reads CASSLRALAGRRTTDTQYF. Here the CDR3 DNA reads TGTGCCAGCAGCTTAAGAGCGCTAGCGGGGAGGAGGACGACAGATACGCAGTATTTT.

This CDR3 is CASSPIGTSGAGEQFF. The CDR3 bases are TGTGCCAGCAGCCCTATTGGGACTAGCGGGGCTGGTGAGCAGTTCTTC. V is TRBV14 and J is TRBJ2-1; TRBD2 aligns across 13 bases. The germline V gene has CDR1 SGHDN and CDR2 FVKESK. Trimming took 4 bases from V and 9 from J; bases not matched to a gene: 9. This CDR3 has 16 residues.

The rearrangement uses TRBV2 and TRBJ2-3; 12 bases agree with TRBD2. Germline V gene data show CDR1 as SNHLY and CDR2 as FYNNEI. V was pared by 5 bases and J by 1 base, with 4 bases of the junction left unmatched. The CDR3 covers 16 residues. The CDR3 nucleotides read TGTGCCAGCAGTTTAAGGACTAGCGGGGGCACAGATACGCAGTATTTT. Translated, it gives CASSLRTSGGTDTQYF.

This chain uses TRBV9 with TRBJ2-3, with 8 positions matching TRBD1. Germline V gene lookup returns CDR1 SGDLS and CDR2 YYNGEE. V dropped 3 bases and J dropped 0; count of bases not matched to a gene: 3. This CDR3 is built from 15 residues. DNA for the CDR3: TGTGCCAGCAGCGCCTACAGGGGGAGCACAGATACGCAGTATTTT. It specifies CASSAYRGSTDTQYF.

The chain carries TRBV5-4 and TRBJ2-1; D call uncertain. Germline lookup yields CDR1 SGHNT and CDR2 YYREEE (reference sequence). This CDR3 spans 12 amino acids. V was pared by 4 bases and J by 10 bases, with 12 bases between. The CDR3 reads CASSPRGLEQFF. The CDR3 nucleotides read TGTGCCAGCAGCCCTAGAGGATTGGAGCAGTTCTTC.

CDR3: CASSLVTGGAYEQYF. CDR3 bases: TGTGCCAGCAGCTTAGTTACCGGGGGGGCCTACGAGCAGTACTTC. This sequence joins TRBV7-2 and TRBJ2-7, with 8 bases identical to TRBD2. This CDR3 region has 15 residues. After removal of 1 base from V and 2 bases from J, the junction contained 4 bases not matched to a gene. Germline CDR1 SGHTA, CDR2 FQGNSA.

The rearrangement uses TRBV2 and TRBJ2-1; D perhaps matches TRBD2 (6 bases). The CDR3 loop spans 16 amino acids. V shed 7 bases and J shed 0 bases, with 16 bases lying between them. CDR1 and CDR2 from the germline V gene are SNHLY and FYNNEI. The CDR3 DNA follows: TGTGCCAGCAAACCCTCGGGCGGGAACTCCTACAATGAGCAGTTCTTC. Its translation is CASKPSGGNSYNEQFF.

The CDR3 protein is CASSRQGSNQPQHF. The CDR3 DNA reads TGTGCCAGCAGCCGCCAGGGAAGCAATCAGCCCCAGCATTTT. V is TRBV27 and J is TRBJ1-5; D perhaps matches TRBD1 (5 bases). Germline V CDR1 and CDR2: MNHEY, SMNVEV (reference sequence). CDR3 size: 14 residues. The germline V and J ends were trimmed by 6 bases and 1 base, with 10 bases remaining between them.

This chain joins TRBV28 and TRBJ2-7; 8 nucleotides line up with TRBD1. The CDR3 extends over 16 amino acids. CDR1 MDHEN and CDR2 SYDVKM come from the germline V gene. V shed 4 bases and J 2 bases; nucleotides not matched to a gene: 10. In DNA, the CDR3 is TGTGCCAGCAGTTCCCTAAGGGCAGGGGGCGCCTACGAGCAGTACTTC. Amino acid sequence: CASSSLRAGGAYEQYF.

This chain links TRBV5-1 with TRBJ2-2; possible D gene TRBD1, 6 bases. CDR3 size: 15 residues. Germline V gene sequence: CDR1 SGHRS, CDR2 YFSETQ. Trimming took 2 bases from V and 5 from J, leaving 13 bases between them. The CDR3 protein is CASSLRQGRTGELFF. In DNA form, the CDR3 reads TGCGCCAGCAGCTTACGGCAGGGGAGAACCGGGGAGCTGTTTTTT.

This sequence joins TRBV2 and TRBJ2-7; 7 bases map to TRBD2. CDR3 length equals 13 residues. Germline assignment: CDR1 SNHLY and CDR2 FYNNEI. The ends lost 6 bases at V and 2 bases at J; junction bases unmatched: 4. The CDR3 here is CASRASGTYEQYF. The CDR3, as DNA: TGTGCCAGCAGGGCTAGCGGTACCTACGAGCAGTACTTC.

In DNA, the CDR3 is TGTGCCAGCAGGCCACAGGGTTTATATAATGAAAAACTGTTTTTT. Its translation is CASRPQGLYNEKLFF. The V call is TRBV28, the J call TRBJ1-4; possibly TRBD1 for D (6 bases). The V gene's germline CDR1 is MDHEN and CDR2 SYDVKM. V lost 6 bases, J lost 4 bases, and 15 bases lay in between. The CDR3 is made up of 15 amino acids.

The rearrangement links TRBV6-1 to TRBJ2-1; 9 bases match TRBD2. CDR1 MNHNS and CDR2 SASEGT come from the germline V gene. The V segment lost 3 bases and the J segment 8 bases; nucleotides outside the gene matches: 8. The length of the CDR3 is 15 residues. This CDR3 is CASSDEAGGYYEQFF. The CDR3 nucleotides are TGTGCCAGCAGTGACGAAGCGGGAGGATACTATGAGCAGTTCTTC.